The 31 T cell receptor beta chains listed next were all sequenced from one sample in a study of early T cells in non-severe SARS-CoV-2 infection (dated by TCRdb to about 2021). To prepare the library, 5' RACE was applied. Sequencing used a NextSeq 500. Using fastp trimming at Q25 and MiXCR clonotype assembly, TCRdb reanalyzed the public sequencing data and kept in-frame beta chains. Each record represents a unique CDR3 protein, reported with the most common genes and DNA among its rows. For this sample the table gives about 44,000 distinct CDR3 sequences, of which approximately 6.1% were detected only once. Together, the top ten hold more than 20% of the sample. Sequencing used whole blood, obtained at baseline. The receptors derive from an adult who was a healthcare worker with PCR-confirmed SARS-CoV-2 infection or an uninfected control (not recorded which).

This clonotype has ten or more counts. The V gene is TRBV6-6, the J gene TRBJ1-2; D gene ambiguous. Looked up from germline, CDR1 is MNHNY and CDR2 is SVGAGI (reference sequence). CDR3 size: 15 residues. The V and J ends lost 2 bases and 10 bases respectively, with 20 bases between them. This chain's CDR3 is CASSYTAERVTVYTF. In DNA form, the CDR3 reads TGTGCCAGCAGTTACACCGCCGAGAGAGTGACCGTCTACACCTTC.

This sequence joins TRBV19 and TRBJ2-5; D might be TRBD1 (6 bases). From germline, CDR1 is LNHDA and CDR2 SQIVND (reference sequence). The ends were cut back, 1 base at V and 5 bases at J, with 11 bases in the middle. The CDR3 runs to 14 residues. The CDR3 sequence: CASSIAGGAETQYF. The CDR3, as DNA: TGTGCCAGTAGTATAGCTGGGGGCGCTGAGACCCAGTACTTC.

This clonotype was observed at least ten times. V is TRBV7-8 and J is TRBJ2-3; no firm D call. The CDR3 length is 14 residues. Germline CDR1 SGHVS, CDR2 FQNEAQ. V was shortened by 5 bases and J by 4 bases, with 13 bases between the two germline ends. The CDR3 DNA reads TGTGCCAGCAGCCGCGGATGGAGCGCAGATACGCAGTATTTT. Translating it yields CASSRGWSADTQYF.

The sample holds many counts of this clonotype. V is TRBV7-6 and J is TRBJ2-5; 8 nucleotides align to TRBD2. The germline V gene has CDR1 SGHVS and CDR2 FNYEAQ. CDR3 length: 15 amino acids. V trimming: 4 bases; J trimming: 0 bases; junction bases outside the gene matches: 4. The CDR3 spells CASSSPRGDQETQYF. CDR3 bases: TGTGCCAGCAGCTCACCGCGGGGGGACCAAGAGACCCAGTACTTC.

This clonotype has at least ten counts. The chain employs TRBV5-6 and TRBJ1-6; no definite D call. V lost 5 bases and J lost 8, with 17 bases in between. CDR3 length: 15 amino acids. From germline, CDR1 is SGHDT and CDR2 YYEEEE. In nucleotides, the CDR3 is TGTGCCAGCAGTACCGGTCCATCCGATTATTCACCCCTCCACTTT. This sequence encodes CASSTGPSDYSPLHF.

The sample holds a few counts of this clonotype. A single base separates this from a much larger clone, so it may be a read error. This sequence joins TRBV7-2 and TRBJ2-5; 8 bases map to TRBD2. V shed 4 bases, J shed 5 bases, and the junction held 3 bases outside the gene matches. The CDR3 consists of 13 residues. Germline V gene sequence: CDR1 SGHTA, CDR2 FQGNSA. The CDR3 protein is CASSWTSRETQYF. CDR3 in DNA: TGTGCCAGCAGCTGGACTAGCCGGGAGACCCAGTACTTC.

This clonotype has at least ten counts. The rearrangement uses TRBV28 and TRBJ2-1; D might be TRBD1 (5 bases). Germline lookup yields CDR1 MDHEN and CDR2 SYDVKM. V lost 6 bases and J 0 bases, leaving 15 bases between the germline ends. This CDR3 has 16 amino acids. CDR3 loop: CASSPRGGTSYNEQFF. Written as DNA, the CDR3 is TGTGCCAGCAGCCCAAGGGGCGGTACCTCCTACAATGAGCAGTTCTTC.

This clonotype was observed many times. This chain links TRBV7-9 with TRBJ2-1; D gene unclear. Trimming pared 3 bases from V and 7 bases from J, leaving 16 bases between. The CDR3 consists of 15 residues. CDR1 and CDR2 (germline): SEHNR, FQNEAQ (reference sequence). CDR3 DNA: TGTGCCAGCAGCTTCACCGGCACCGACGGGAATGAGCAGTTCTTC. Translated, it gives CASSFTGTDGNEQFF.

Only a few counts were recorded for this clonotype. The chain carries TRBV13 and TRBJ2-2; 9 positions agree with TRBD1. The CDR3 length is 14 residues. V gave up 3 bases and J gave up 5 bases; unmatched junction bases: 1. Germline CDR1 is PRHDT and CDR2 is FYEKMQ (reference sequence). In DNA form, the CDR3 reads TGTGCCAGCAGCTTGGGACAGGGAACCGGGGAGCTGTTTTTT. As protein: CASSLGQGTGELFF.

This clonotype showed up just a few times. The genes are TRBV7-8 and TRBJ2-3, with unresolved D. Trimming left V 2 bases short and J 2 bases short, with 14 bases between. The germline gives CDR1 SGHVS, CDR2 FQNEAQ. The CDR3 spans 16 residues. CDR3 nucleotide sequence: TGTGCCAGCAGCTTAAGAGGACCAACCTACACAGATACGCAGTATTTT. Translating it yields CASSLRGPTYTDTQYF.

The table lists this clonotype with many counts. The chain is built from TRBV9 and TRBJ2-3, with 10 nucleotides matching TRBD2. The ends lost 3 bases at V and 4 bases at J; junction bases unmatched: 17. CDR3 size: 19 residues. The germline CDR1 and CDR2 sequences are SGDLS and YYNGEE. The CDR3 sequence: CASSDPSGSPGPPADTQYF. The CDR3 DNA is TGTGCCAGCAGCGACCCTAGCGGGAGTCCGGGGCCCCCGGCAGATACGCAGTATTTT.

This clonotype was detected many times. V and J are TRBV6-5 and TRBJ2-5; D might be TRBD2 (6 bases). V was trimmed by 6 bases and J by 4 bases, leaving 18 bases between them. In germline, CDR1 is MNHEY, CDR2 SVGAGI. This CDR3 is built from 15 residues. CDR3: CASSMGGFGVETQYF. CDR3 sequence (DNA): TGTGCCAGCAGCATGGGGGGATTCGGTGTAGAGACCCAGTACTTC.

This chain joins TRBV11-2 and TRBJ2-5; 8 nucleotides agree with TRBD2. In germline, CDR1 is SGHAT, CDR2 FQNNGV. This CDR3 is built from 16 residues. Losses at the gene ends were 5 bases for V and 1 base for J; bases not matched to a gene: 9. The CDR3 loop is CASSNRLAYAQETQYF. In DNA form, the CDR3 reads TGTGCCAGCAGCAATCGACTAGCGTATGCCCAAGAGACCCAGTACTTC.

The rearrangement joins TRBV6-2 or TRBV6-3 to TRBJ2-1; D unresolved. Germline lookup yields CDR1 MNHEY and CDR2 SVGEGT. V shed 3 bases and J shed 9 bases, with 12 bases lying between them. The CDR3 is 13 amino acids. CDR3 in amino acids: CASSYYGPGEQFF. In DNA, the CDR3 is TGTGCCAGCAGTTATTACGGACCCGGTGAGCAGTTCTTC.

This clonotype was found a few times. The chain employs TRBV6-6 and TRBJ1-1; D is unresolved. CDR1 MNHNY and CDR2 SVGAGI come from the germline V gene (reference sequence). Trimming shortened V by 2 bases and J by 7 bases, and 20 bases separated the two germline ends. The CDR3 runs 16 residues. CDR3 nucleotide sequence: TGTGCCAGCAGTTACCTGGTGAGCCAGAGACCATTTGAAGCTTTCTTT. This gives the protein CASSYLVSQRPFEAFF.

This chain joins TRBV18 and TRBJ2-3, with a weak D call TRBD2 (5 bases). CDR1 is KGHSH, CDR2 LQKENI, per germline. This CDR3 spans 16 amino acids. V lost 4 bases and J lost 1, with 15 bases in between. CDR3 amino acids: CASSRVSSGGTDTQYF. CDR3 sequence (DNA): TGTGCCAGCTCACGGGTTTCCAGCGGTGGCACAGATACGCAGTATTTT.

V usage is TRBV7-2 and J usage is TRBJ2-1, with D possibly TRBD2 on 5 matching bases. CDR1 and CDR2 from the germline V gene are SGHTA and FQGNSA. CDR3 length equals 12 residues. V was trimmed by 3 bases and J by 10 bases, leaving 10 bases between them. CDR3 region: CASSFPRGEQFF. CDR3 in DNA: TGTGCCAGCAGCTTTCCCCGAGGGGAGCAGTTCTTC.

This clonotype was counted a few times. CDR3 sequence reads: CASSADGGASDTQYF. Here the CDR3 DNA reads TGTGCCAGCAGTGCGGACGGGGGGGCATCAGATACGCAGTATTTT. The chain carries TRBV25-1 and TRBJ2-3; 8 positions agree with TRBD2. The CDR3 spans 15 residues. Germline CDR1 MGHDK, CDR2 SYGVNS. J gave up 4 bases and V 4 bases, and 7 bases lay outside the gene matches.

The V gene is TRBV15, the J gene TRBJ2-3; tentatively, D is TRBD1 (6 bases). The CDR3 has 17 amino acids. Germline V gives CDR1 LNHNV, CDR2 YYDKDF (reference sequence). With 2 bases removed from V and 2 bases from J, the gap between germline ends came to 17 bases. The CDR3 loop is CATSRLAPGHFTDTQYF. The CDR3 bases are TGTGCCACCAGCAGACTAGCTCCGGGACACTTCACAGATACGCAGTATTTT.

The gene calls are TRBV29-1 and TRBJ1-2; D perhaps matches TRBD1 (5 bases). Germline CDR1 SQVTM, CDR2 ANQGSEA. The CDR3 totals 11 residues. V lost 6 bases and J lost 8, with 13 bases in between. The CDR3 reads CSVLGPQGYTF. Here the CDR3 DNA reads TGCAGCGTCTTGGGGCCCCAGGGCTACACCTTC.

This clonotype is deemed medium-sized. J is TRBJ2-2 and V is TRBV24-1, with TRBD1 identical over 9 bases. This CDR3 has 16 amino acids. Losses at the gene ends were 5 bases for V and 2 bases for J; bases not matched to a gene: 5. Germline V lookup: CDR1 KGHDR, CDR2 SFDVKD. CDR3 in DNA: TGTGCCACCAGTGCCGCGGGACAGGGAAACACCGGGGAGCTGTTTTTT. This sequence encodes CATSAAGQGNTGELFF.

This clonotype appeared a few times. This sequence joins TRBV15 and TRBJ2-7; D is perhaps TRBD1 (6 bases). Germline V gene sequence: CDR1 LNHNV, CDR2 YYDKDF (reference sequence). The CDR3 has 13 amino acids. V lost 4 bases and J lost 4, with 11 bases in between. The CDR3: CATSNDRSYEQYF. CDR3 nucleotides: TGTGCCACCAGCAATGACAGGTCTTACGAGCAGTACTTC.

This clonotype occurred many times. The rearrangement uses TRBV4-3 and TRBJ2-5; no firm D call. CDR3 length: 13 amino acids. Germline values: CDR1 LGHNA, CDR2 YSLEER. The V end lost 0 bases, the J end lost 7 bases, and 9 bases lay between the germline ends. The CDR3 spells CASSQDGIGTQYF. The CDR3 nucleotides are TGCGCCAGCAGCCAAGATGGTATCGGGACCCAGTACTTC.

This chain uses TRBV6-2 or TRBV6-3 with TRBJ2-1, with D perhaps given as TRBD1 or TRBD2 (5 bases each). V was trimmed by 7 bases and J by 3 bases, leaving 10 bases between them. The CDR3 is 13 residues long. The germline gives CDR1 MNHEY, CDR2 SVGEGT. CDR3: CASTGAGYNEQFF. CDR3 in DNA: TGTGCCAGCACCGGGGCGGGCTACAATGAGCAGTTCTTC.

The rearrangement links TRBV19 to TRBJ2-1; 10 nucleotides match TRBD2. Per the germline V gene, CDR1 is LNHDA and CDR2 is SQIVND (reference sequence). This CDR3 contains 18 residues. The V segment lost 5 bases and the J segment 4 bases; nucleotides outside the gene matches: 14. The chain's CDR3 is CASSPGASGSGYYNEQFF. CDR3 DNA sequence: TGTGCCAGTAGTCCGGGGGCTAGCGGGAGTGGTTATTACAATGAGCAGTTCTTC.

This clonotype has at least ten counts. V and J are TRBV4-3 and TRBJ1-1, with a possible D match to TRBD1 (5 bases). V lost 0 bases, J lost 6 bases, and 17 bases lay in between. There are 16 residues in the CDR3. Germline assignment: CDR1 LGHNA and CDR2 YSLEER. CDR3 DNA: TGCGCCAGCAGCCAAGATGTAGGAACAGGCGCCCCTGAAGCTTTCTTT. Protein sequence: CASSQDVGTGAPEAFF.

This clonotype is medium-sized within its sample. V and J are TRBV7-9 and TRBJ1-2; no clear D. V dropped 5 bases and J dropped 0 bases, with 7 bases sitting between them. This CDR3 comprises 13 residues. Germline V gives CDR1 SEHNR, CDR2 FQNEAQ (reference sequence). CDR3 region: CASSPPSNYGYTF. In DNA form, the CDR3 reads TGTGCCAGCAGCCCACCCTCTAACTATGGCTACACCTTC.

This clonotype was detected ten times or more. The chain recombines TRBV28 with TRBJ2-5; 10 positions agree with TRBD2. Trimming cost V 4 bases and J 1 base; bases outside gene matches: 9. Germline V gene lookup returns CDR1 MDHEN and CDR2 SYDVKM. This CDR3 has 17 residues. The CDR3 DNA is TGTGCCAGCAGTTCCAACGGACTAGCGGTGCCCCAAGAGACCCAGTACTTC. Translation gives CASSSNGLAVPQETQYF.

This clonotype was recorded at least ten times. The chain uses TRBV6-2 or TRBV6-3 and TRBJ2-7, with D perhaps matching TRBD2 (6 bases). The germline CDR1 and CDR2 sequences are MNHEY and SVGEGT. This CDR3 is built from 14 residues. V was cut by 6 bases and J by 3 bases, with 15 bases left in between. DNA for the CDR3: TGTGCCAGCAGCTTACGAGGCGGGATCTACGAGCAGTACTTC. Its translation: CASSLRGGIYEQYF.

As for this clonotype: A much larger clonotype is one base distant, so this may be a read error. This rearrangement joins TRBV7-6 to TRBJ2-3, with TRBD1 as a possible D gene (5 bases). Germline V gives CDR1 SGHVS, CDR2 FNYEAQ. V gave up 1 base and J gave up 2 bases, with 16 bases separating them. CDR3 size: 17 residues. In DNA form, the CDR3 reads TGTGCCAGCAGCTTAGAACCTAACATGGGGCCCACAGATACGCAGTATTTT. This codes for CASSLEPNMGPTDTQYF.

The genes are TRBV27 and TRBJ2-3, with 11 positions matching TRBD2. V lost 4 bases to trimming and J lost 6 bases; unmatched junction nucleotides: 15. CDR3 size: 18 residues. Germline V CDR1 and CDR2: MNHEY, SMNVEV (reference sequence). The CDR3 protein is CASSSTPLLAGGTDTQYF. In DNA form, the CDR3 reads TGTGCCAGCAGTTCAACACCCCTTCTAGCGGGGGGAACGGATACGCAGTATTTT.